This T cell receptor (beta chain) appears in the sequencing data of a study of cytomegalovirus exposure and HLA in healthy donors. The CDR3 loop spans 17 amino acids. In germline, CDR1 is SGHTA, CDR2 FQGNSA. Trimming cost V 1 base and J 0 bases; bases outside gene matches: 3. The primer mix had 60 Vbeta and 13 Jbeta primers. Here immunoSEQ multiplex PCR was the method, and the copy in TCRdb shows in-frame clones only, minus some. The sample yields 150,000 to 200,000 clones, 77% seen once. V usage is TRBV7-2 and J usage is TRBJ2-1; TRBD2 agrees at 10 bases. Sequencing was done on a sample of PBMCs. This clonotype originated in a female donor in good health and CMV-seronegative. The CDR3 DNA follows: TGTGCCAGCAGCTTAGATCTAGCGGGGGCCTCCTACAATGAGCAGTTCTTC. Translated: CASSLDLAGASYNEQFF.